The clone carrying this TCR beta chain was seen only a few times. What it recognizes is unknown. Whereas donors were nominally healthy upon sampling, unrecorded immune exposures were probable. This sample is part of a study of cytomegalovirus exposure and HLA in healthy donors. Points from the study as a whole: The authors confirmed in vitro that a few CMV-associated chains were specific for CMV antigens.

Both 60 Vbeta primers and 13 Jbeta primers went into the PCR. The data were produced by immunoSEQ multiplex PCR, yet TCRdb's version contains in-frame clones alone and is incomplete. The profile covers roughly 150,000 clones, with 60% to 80% appearing a single time and about 1.5% taken by the ten largest. This CDR3 spans 15 amino acids. V lost 3 bases and J lost 2, with 13 bases in between. Germline CDR1 is LNHDA and CDR2 is SQIVND (reference sequence). This clonotype was sampled from a male donor in good health and CMV-seronegative. The specimen sequenced was PBMCs. The chain recombines TRBV19 with TRBJ1-1, with D tentatively TRBD1 (5 bases). The CDR3 DNA reads TGTGCCAGTAGTATTGGGGGGACGGCCAACACTGAAGCTTTCTTT. It translates to CASSIGGTANTEAFF.